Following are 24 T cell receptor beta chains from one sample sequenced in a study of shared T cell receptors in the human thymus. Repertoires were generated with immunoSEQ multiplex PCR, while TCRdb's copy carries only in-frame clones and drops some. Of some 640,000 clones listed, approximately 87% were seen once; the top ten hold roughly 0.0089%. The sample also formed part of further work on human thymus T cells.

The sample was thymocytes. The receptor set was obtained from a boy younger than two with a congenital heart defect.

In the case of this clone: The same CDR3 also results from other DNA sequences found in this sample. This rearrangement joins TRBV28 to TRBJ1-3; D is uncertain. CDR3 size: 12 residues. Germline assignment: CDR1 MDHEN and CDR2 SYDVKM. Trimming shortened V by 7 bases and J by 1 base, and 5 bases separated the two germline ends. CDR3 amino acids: CASTGSGNTIYF. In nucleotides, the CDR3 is TGTGCCAGCACAGGATCTGGAAACACCATATATTTT.

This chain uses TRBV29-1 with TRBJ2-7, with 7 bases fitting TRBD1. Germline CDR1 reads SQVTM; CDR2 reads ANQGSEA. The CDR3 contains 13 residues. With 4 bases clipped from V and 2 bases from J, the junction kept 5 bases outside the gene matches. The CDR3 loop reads CSVVGTVTYEQYF. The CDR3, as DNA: TGCAGCGTTGTAGGGACAGTTACCTACGAGCAGTACTTC.

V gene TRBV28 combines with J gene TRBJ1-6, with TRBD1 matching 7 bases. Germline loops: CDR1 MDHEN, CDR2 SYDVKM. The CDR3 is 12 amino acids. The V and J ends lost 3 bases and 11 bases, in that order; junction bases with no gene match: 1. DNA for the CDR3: TGTGCCAGCAGTTTGCAGGGGGCACCCCTCCACTTT. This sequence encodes CASSLQGAPLHF.

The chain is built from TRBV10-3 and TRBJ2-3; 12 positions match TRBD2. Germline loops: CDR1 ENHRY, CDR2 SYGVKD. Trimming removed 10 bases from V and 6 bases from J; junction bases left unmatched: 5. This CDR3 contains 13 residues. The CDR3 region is CASTGTSGDTQYF. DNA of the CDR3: TGTGCCAGCACGGGGACTAGCGGGGATACGCAGTATTTT.

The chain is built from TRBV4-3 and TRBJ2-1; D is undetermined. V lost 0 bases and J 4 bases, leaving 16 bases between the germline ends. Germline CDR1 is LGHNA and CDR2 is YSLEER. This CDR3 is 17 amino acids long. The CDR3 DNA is TGCGCCAGCAGCCAAGAGCTTCTTGGGCAGGATTACAATGAGCAGTTCTTC. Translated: CASSQELLGQDYNEQFF.

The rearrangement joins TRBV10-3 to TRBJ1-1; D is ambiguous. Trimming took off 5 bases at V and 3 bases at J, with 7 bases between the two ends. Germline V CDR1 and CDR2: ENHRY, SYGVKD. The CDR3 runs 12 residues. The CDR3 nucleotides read TGTGCCATCAGTCCCAGTGACACTGAAGCTTTCTTT. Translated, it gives CAISPSDTEAFF.

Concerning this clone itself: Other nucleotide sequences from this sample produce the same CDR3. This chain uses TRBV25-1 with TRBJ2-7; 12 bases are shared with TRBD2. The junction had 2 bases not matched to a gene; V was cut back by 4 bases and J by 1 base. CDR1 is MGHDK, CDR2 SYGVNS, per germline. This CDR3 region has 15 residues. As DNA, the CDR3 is TGTGCCAGCAGTGGGGGACTAGCGGGTTCCTACGAGCAGTACTTC. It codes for CASSGGLAGSYEQYF.

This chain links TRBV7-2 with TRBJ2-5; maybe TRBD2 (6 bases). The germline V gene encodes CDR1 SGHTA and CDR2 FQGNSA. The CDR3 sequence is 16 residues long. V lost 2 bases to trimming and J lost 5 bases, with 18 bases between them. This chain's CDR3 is CASSLLGGVLKETQYF. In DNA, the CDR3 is TGTGCCAGCAGCTTACTAGGCGGGGTATTAAAGGAGACCCAGTACTTC.

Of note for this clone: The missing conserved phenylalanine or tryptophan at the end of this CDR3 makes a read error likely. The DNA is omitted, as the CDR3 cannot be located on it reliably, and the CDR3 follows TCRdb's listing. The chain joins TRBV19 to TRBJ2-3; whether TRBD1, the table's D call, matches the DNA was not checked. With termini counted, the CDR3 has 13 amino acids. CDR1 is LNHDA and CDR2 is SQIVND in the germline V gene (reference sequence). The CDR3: CASLDWGAANPIG.

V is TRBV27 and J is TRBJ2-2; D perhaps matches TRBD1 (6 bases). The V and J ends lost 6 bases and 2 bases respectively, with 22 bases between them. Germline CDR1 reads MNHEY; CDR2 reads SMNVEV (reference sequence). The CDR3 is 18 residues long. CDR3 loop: CASRQTQMGHNNTGELFF. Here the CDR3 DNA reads TGTGCCAGCAGGCAGACACAGATGGGACACAATAACACCGGGGAGCTGTTTTTT.

This CDR3 is CATSGRTGDEQYF. The CDR3 nucleotides read TGTGCCACCAGCGGACGGACAGGGGACGAGCAGTACTTC. V and J are TRBV15 and TRBJ2-7; 9 nucleotides line up with TRBD1. CDR1 and CDR2 from the germline V gene are LNHNV and YYDKDF (reference sequence). J gave up 5 bases and V 5 bases, and 4 bases lay outside the gene matches. The CDR3 totals 13 residues.

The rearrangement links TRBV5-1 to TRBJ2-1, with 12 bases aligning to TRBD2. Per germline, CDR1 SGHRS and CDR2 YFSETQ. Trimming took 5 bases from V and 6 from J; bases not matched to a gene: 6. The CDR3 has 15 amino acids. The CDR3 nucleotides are TGCGCCAGCAGGCCAACTAGCGGGAGGTCCAATGAGCAGTTCTTC. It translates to CASRPTSGRSNEQFF.

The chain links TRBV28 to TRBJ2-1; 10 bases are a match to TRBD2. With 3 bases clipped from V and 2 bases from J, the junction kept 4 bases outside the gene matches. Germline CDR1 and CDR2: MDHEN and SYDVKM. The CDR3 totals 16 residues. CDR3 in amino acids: CASSLSLAGTYNEQFF. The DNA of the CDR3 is TGTGCCAGCAGTTTGTCACTAGCGGGAACCTACAATGAGCAGTTCTTC.

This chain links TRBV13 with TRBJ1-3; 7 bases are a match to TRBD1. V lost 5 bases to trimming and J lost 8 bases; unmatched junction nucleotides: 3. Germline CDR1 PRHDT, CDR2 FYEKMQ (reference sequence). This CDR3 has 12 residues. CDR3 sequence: CASSTGAHTIYF. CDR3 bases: TGTGCCAGCAGCACAGGGGCGCACACCATATATTTT.

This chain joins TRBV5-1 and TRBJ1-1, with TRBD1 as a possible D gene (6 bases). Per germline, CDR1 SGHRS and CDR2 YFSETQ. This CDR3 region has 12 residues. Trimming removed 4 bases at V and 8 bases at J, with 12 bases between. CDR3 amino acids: CASSPNRAEAFF. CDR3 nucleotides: TGCGCCAGCAGCCCAAACAGGGCCGAAGCTTTCTTT.

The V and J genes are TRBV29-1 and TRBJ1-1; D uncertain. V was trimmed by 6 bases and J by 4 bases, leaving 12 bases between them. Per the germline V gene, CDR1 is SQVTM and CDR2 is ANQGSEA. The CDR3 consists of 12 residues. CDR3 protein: CSVRVSGTEAFF. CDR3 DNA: TGCAGCGTGAGGGTATCGGGCACTGAAGCTTTCTTT.

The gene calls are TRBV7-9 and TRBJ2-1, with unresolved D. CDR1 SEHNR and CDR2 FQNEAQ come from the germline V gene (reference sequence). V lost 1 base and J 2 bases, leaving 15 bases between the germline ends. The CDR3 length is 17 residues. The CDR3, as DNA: TGTGCCAGCAGCTTAGAAACCTTCCCAGGCCCCTACAATGAGCAGTTCTTC. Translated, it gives CASSLETFPGPYNEQFF. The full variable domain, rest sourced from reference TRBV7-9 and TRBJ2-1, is DTGVSQNPRHKITKRGQNVTFRCDPISEHNRLYWYRQTLGQGPEFLTYFQNEAQLEKSRLLSDRFSAERPKGSFSTLEIQRTEQGDSAMYLCASSLETFPGPYNEQFFGPGTRLTVL.

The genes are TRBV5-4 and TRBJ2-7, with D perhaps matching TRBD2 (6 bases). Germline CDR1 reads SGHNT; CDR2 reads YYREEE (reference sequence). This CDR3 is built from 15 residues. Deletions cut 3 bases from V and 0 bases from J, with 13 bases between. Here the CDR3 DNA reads TGTGCCAGCAGCTCGCGCGGGGACCGCTCCTACGAGCAGTACTTC. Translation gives CASSSRGDRSYEQYF.

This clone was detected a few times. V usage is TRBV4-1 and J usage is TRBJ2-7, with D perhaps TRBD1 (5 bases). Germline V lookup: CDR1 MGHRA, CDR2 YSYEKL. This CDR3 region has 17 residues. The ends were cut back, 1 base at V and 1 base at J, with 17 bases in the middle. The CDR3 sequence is CASSQGPTVPDSYEQYF. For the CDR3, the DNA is TGCGCCAGCAGCCAAGGACCGACAGTTCCCGATTCCTACGAGCAGTACTTC.

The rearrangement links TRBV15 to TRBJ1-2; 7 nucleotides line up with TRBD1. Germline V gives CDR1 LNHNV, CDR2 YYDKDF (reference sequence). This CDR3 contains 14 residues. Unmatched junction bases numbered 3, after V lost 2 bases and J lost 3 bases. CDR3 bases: TGTGCCACCAGCAGATCCGGGACAGACTATGGCTACACCTTC. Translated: CATSRSGTDYGYTF.

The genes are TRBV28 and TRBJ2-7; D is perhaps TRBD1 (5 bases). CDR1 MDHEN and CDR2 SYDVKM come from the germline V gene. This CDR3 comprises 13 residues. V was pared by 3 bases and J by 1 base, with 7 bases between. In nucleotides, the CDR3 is TGTGCCAGCAGTTTCGACAGTTCCTACGAGCAGTACTTC. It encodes CASSFDSSYEQYF.

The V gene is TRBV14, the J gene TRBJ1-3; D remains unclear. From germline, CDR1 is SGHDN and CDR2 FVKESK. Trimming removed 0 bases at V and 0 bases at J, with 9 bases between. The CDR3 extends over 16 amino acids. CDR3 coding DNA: TGTGCCAGCAGCCAAGAGTCAGGATGCTCTGGAAACACCATATATTTT. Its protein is CASSQESGCSGNTIYF. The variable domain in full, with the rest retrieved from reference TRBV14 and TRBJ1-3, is EAGVTQFPSHSVIEKGQTVTLRCDPISGHDNLYWYRRVMGKEIKFLLHFVKESKQDESGMPNNRFLAERTGGTYSTLKVQPAELEDSGVYFCASSQESGCSGNTIYFGEGSWLTVV.

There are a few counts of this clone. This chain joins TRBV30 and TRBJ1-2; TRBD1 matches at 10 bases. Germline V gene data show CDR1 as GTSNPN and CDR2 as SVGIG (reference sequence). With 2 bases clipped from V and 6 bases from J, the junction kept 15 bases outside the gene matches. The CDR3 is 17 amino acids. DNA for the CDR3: TGTGCCTGGAGTAGACCCCGGACAGGGGGTTTATTTGATGGCTACACCTTC. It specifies CAWSRPRTGGLFDGYTF. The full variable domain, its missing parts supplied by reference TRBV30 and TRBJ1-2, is SQTIHQWPATLVQPVGSPLSLECTVEGTSNPNLYWYRQAAGRGLQLLFYSVGIGQISSEVPQNLSASRPQDRQFILSSKKLLLSDSGFYLCAWSRPRTGGLFDGYTFGSGTRLTVV.

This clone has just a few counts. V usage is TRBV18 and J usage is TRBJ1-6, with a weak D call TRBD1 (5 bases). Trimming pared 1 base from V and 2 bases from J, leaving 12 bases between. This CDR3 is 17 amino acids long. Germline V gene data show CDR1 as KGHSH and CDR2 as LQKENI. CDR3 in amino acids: CASSPLDMGAYNSPLHF. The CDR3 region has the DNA TGTGCCAGCTCACCACTGGACATGGGCGCCTATAATTCACCCCTCCACTTT. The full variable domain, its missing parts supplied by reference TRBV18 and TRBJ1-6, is NAGVMQNPRHLVRRRGQEARLRCSPMKGHSHVYWYRQLPEEGLKFMVYLQKENIIDESGMPKERFSAEFPKEGPSILRIQQVVRGDSAAYFCASSPLDMGAYNSPLHFGNGTRLTVT.